A single sample is the source of the 32 T cell receptor beta chains below, sequenced in a study of T cell responses to AZD1222 COVID-19 vaccine. Using immunoSEQ multiplex PCR, the repertoire was profiled, and TCRdb retains in-frame clones only, with some absent. This table has around 150,000 clones, around 93% appearing once. Sequences were derived from peripheral blood, sampled 28 days after the second AZD1222 dose. The receptors shown here come from an adult who received the AZD1222 COVID-19 vaccine.

The chain combines TRBV7-2 with TRBJ1-2, with TRBD1 matching 9 bases. CDR3 size: 16 residues. Germline V gene lookup returns CDR1 SGHTA and CDR2 FQGNSA. V shed 0 bases, J shed 7 bases, and the junction held 9 bases outside the gene matches. This CDR3 reads CASSLATGGGLRGYTF. The CDR3 nucleotides read TGTGCCAGCAGCTTAGCGACAGGGGGGGGTTTACGTGGCTACACCTTC.

This clone was counted a single time. The genes are TRBV6-6 and TRBJ2-7, with a weak D call TRBD1 (6 bases). The germline V and J ends were trimmed by 2 bases and 6 bases, with 8 bases remaining between them. CDR1 MNHNY and CDR2 SVGAGI come from the germline V gene (reference sequence). This CDR3 spans 12 amino acids. The CDR3 nucleotides read TGTGCCAGCAGTTACACCAGGGGCGAGCAGTACTTC. It codes for CASSYTRGEQYF.

The CDR3 is CASSVTRLADTQYF. The CDR3 nucleotides read TGTGCCAGCAGCGTGACTAGACTAGCAGATACGCAGTATTTT. V and J are TRBV11-3 and TRBJ2-3; a weak D match, TRBD2 (6 bases). V gave up 5 bases and J gave up 4 bases, with 13 bases separating them. Germline CDR1 and CDR2: SGHNT and YENEEA. The CDR3 is made up of 14 amino acids.

This clone was counted a single time. V is TRBV5-8 and J is TRBJ1-1, with unresolved D. The germline CDR1 and CDR2 sequences are SGHTS and YDEGEE. This CDR3 spans 15 amino acids. V was shortened by 2 bases and J by 0 bases, with 11 bases between the two germline ends. In DNA form, the CDR3 reads TGTGCCAGCAGCTTAGGTACCGGATTGAACACTGAAGCTTTCTTT. This gives the protein CASSLGTGLNTEAFF.

The V call is TRBV4-2, the J call TRBJ2-2; D gene ambiguous. Germline-derived CDR1 and CDR2 are LGHNA and YNFKEQ. This CDR3 is built from 15 residues. With 0 bases removed from V and 6 bases from J, the gap between germline ends came to 11 bases. CDR3: CASSQETGMAGELFF. CDR3 coding DNA: TGTGCCAGCAGCCAAGAAACGGGTATGGCCGGGGAGCTGTTTTTT.

The V call is TRBV2, the J call TRBJ1-1; D call uncertain. This CDR3 comprises 14 residues. Deletions cut 3 bases from V and 5 bases from J, with 13 bases between. CDR1 is SNHLY, CDR2 FYNNEI, per germline. The CDR3 DNA follows: TGTGCCAGCAGTGACGCCGGGCCGTGGACTGAAGCTTTCTTT. This gives the protein CASSDAGPWTEAFF. Full variable domain (missing parts from reference TRBV2 and TRBJ1-1): EPEVTQTPSHQVTQMGQEVILRCVPISNHLYFYWYRQILGQKVEFLVSFYNNEISEKSEIFDDQFSVERPDGSNFTLKIRSTKLEDSAMYFCASSDAGPWTEAFFGQGTRLTVV.

V is TRBV19 and J is TRBJ1-2, with 7 nucleotides matching TRBD1. The V segment lost 3 bases and the J segment 8 bases; nucleotides outside the gene matches: 12. Germline V gene lookup returns CDR1 LNHDA and CDR2 SQIVND (reference sequence). The CDR3 is 15 amino acids. The CDR3 nucleotides read TGTGCCAGTAGTATCTCCCTAGACAGGGCGGGGGGCTACACCTTC. Encoded protein: CASSISLDRAGGYTF.

V gene TRBV7-2 combines with J gene TRBJ1-6; TRBD1 might be the D (6 bases). Trimming pared 7 bases from V and 9 bases from J, leaving 10 bases between. This CDR3 is 12 amino acids long. The germline V gene encodes CDR1 SGHTA and CDR2 FQGNSA. CDR3 DNA sequence: TGTGCCAGCATGCAAGGGGGTTCACCCCTCCACTTT. As protein: CASMQGGSPLHF.

This chain joins TRBV5-6 and TRBJ1-2; 9 nucleotides agree with TRBD1. V shed 4 bases, J shed 5 bases, and the junction held 18 bases outside the gene matches. Looked up from germline, CDR1 is SGHDT and CDR2 is YYEEEE. This CDR3 has 18 residues. In nucleotides, the CDR3 is TGTGCCAGCAGCCGGACAGGGGAAGGTTCGGACTATCAGTATGGCTACACCTTC. The encoded protein is CASSRTGEGSDYQYGYTF.

This clone was observed once. The chain couples TRBV7-2 to TRBJ2-1; a weak D match, TRBD2 (6 bases). The CDR3 covers 15 residues. The V gene's germline CDR1 is SGHTA and CDR2 FQGNSA. V shed 8 bases and J shed 0 bases, with 14 bases lying between them. CDR3 amino acids: CASRAGGSSYNEQFF. The CDR3, as DNA: TGTGCCAGCCGTGCCGGGGGTAGCTCCTACAATGAGCAGTTCTTC. Based on the CDR3 plus reference TRBV7-2 and TRBJ2-1, the full variable domain is GAGVSQSPSNKVTEKGKDVELRCDPISGHTALYWYRQSLGQGLEFLIYFQGNSAPDKSGLPSDRFSAERTGGSVSTLTIQRTQQEDSAVYLCASRAGGSSYNEQFFGPGTRLTVL.

V gene TRBV12-3 or TRBV12-4 combines with J gene TRBJ1-5; D unclear. Trimming cost V 0 bases and J 5 bases, with 5 bases left between them. This CDR3 spans 13 amino acids. CDR3: CASSLAGYQPQHF. CDR3 in DNA: TGTGCCAGCAGTTTAGCCGGATATCAGCCCCAGCATTTT.

The chain couples TRBV24-1 to TRBJ1-1; the match to TRBD1 covers 7 bases. This CDR3 contains 14 residues. From germline, CDR1 is KGHDR and CDR2 SFDVKD. With 3 bases clipped from V and 4 bases from J, the junction kept 4 bases outside the gene matches. The CDR3 spells CATSDPRGSTEAFF. The CDR3 DNA sequence: TGTGCCACCAGTGATCCCAGGGGGAGCACTGAAGCTTTCTTT.

Here the CDR3 DNA reads TGTGCCAGCAGTTACGGCCAGTCCCAGACCTTC. This gives the protein CASSYGQSQTF. The V gene is TRBV6-5, the J gene TRBJ1-2; the D is unclear. Trimming removed 2 bases at V and 14 bases at J, with 12 bases between. Germline lookup yields CDR1 MNHEY and CDR2 SVGAGI. The CDR3 totals 11 residues.

This chain links TRBV5-8 with TRBJ2-7; 7 nucleotides agree with TRBD1. The V segment lost 6 bases and the J segment 2 bases; nucleotides outside the gene matches: 11. Germline CDR1 and CDR2: SGHTS and YDEGEE. The CDR3 spans 15 residues. CDR3 DNA sequence: TGTGCCAGCACCTTAAGAGGGACAGTCGCCTACGAGCAGTACTTC. Protein sequence: CASTLRGTVAYEQYF.

CDR3 sequence: CAISEGQEYGYTF. CDR3 coding DNA: TGTGCCATCAGTGAGGGGCAGGAGTATGGCTACACCTTC. V and J are TRBV10-3 and TRBJ1-2; D is unclear. The V end lost 2 bases, the J end lost 5 bases, and 9 bases lay between the germline ends. This CDR3 has 13 residues. The germline V gene has CDR1 ENHRY and CDR2 SYGVKD.

The V gene is TRBV3-1 (or the pseudogene TRBV3-2), the J gene TRBJ1-5, with D possibly matching TRBD1 (5 bases). This CDR3 is 18 amino acids long. Trimming took off 6 bases at V and 1 base at J, with 22 bases between the two ends. CDR1 is LGHDT, CDR2 YNNKEL, per germline (reference sequence). The CDR3 protein is CASRERGNGGRSNQPQHF. The CDR3 DNA reads TGTGCCAGCAGGGAGCGGGGGAATGGGGGGAGAAGCAATCAGCCCCAGCATTTT.

The gene calls are TRBV3-1 (or the pseudogene TRBV3-2) and TRBJ1-2; unclear D gene. V shed 1 base and J shed 7 bases, with 4 bases lying between them. There are 11 residues in the CDR3. Germline V gene lookup returns CDR1 LGHDT and CDR2 YNNKEL (reference sequence). As DNA, the CDR3 is TGTGCCAGCAGCCAAGTCAGTGGCTACACCTTC. It specifies CASSQVSGYTF.

This rearrangement joins TRBV12-5 to TRBJ2-5, with 8 bases lining up with TRBD2. From germline, CDR1 is LGHNT and CDR2 FRNRAP. The junction had 6 bases not matched to a gene; V was cut back by 5 bases and J by 4 bases. This CDR3 has 14 amino acids. CDR3 residues: CASGRSGVPETQYF. CDR3 nucleotide sequence: TGTGCTAGTGGTCGTAGCGGGGTGCCAGAGACCCAGTACTTC.

This rearrangement joins TRBV12-3 or TRBV12-4 to TRBJ2-1, with TRBD2 as a possible D gene (7 bases). V shed 10 bases and J shed 9 bases, with 19 bases lying between them. The CDR3 length is 13 residues. CDR3 sequence reads: CATKLGGGVEQFF. The CDR3 DNA is TGTGCCACCAAACTGGGGGGGGGCGTTGAGCAGTTCTTC.

The rearrangement joins TRBV5-1 to TRBJ1-1, with D perhaps TRBD1 (5 bases). In germline, CDR1 is SGHRS, CDR2 YFSETQ. Trimming took 0 bases from V and 4 from J, leaving 13 bases between them. The CDR3 is made up of 15 amino acids. CDR3 in amino acids: CASSLDLEGFTEAFF. CDR3 coding DNA: TGCGCCAGCAGCTTGGACTTAGAGGGGTTCACTGAAGCTTTCTTT. Looking up the rest from reference TRBV5-1 and TRBJ1-1 gives the full variable domain: KAGVTQTPRYLIKTRGQQVTLSCSPISGHRSVSWYQQTPGQGLQFLFEYFSETQRNKGNFPGRFSGRQFSNSRSEMNVSTLELGDSALYLCASSLDLEGFTEAFFGQGTRLTVV.

J is TRBJ1-2 and V is TRBV28; possibly TRBD1 for D (5 bases). Germline CDR1 is MDHEN and CDR2 is SYDVKM. The V end was cut by 4 bases, the J end by 6 bases, with 9 bases between. The CDR3 loop spans 12 amino acids. CDR3 nucleotides: TGTGCCAGCAGTTCCAGGGCTAATGGCTACACCTTC. This encodes CASSSRANGYTF.

The chain links TRBV10-3 to TRBJ2-5, with TRBD1 as a possible D gene (6 bases). Germline V CDR1 and CDR2: ENHRY, SYGVKD. The germline V and J ends were trimmed by 7 bases and 3 bases, with 12 bases remaining between them. The CDR3 loop spans 13 amino acids. DNA for the CDR3: TGTGCCATCAAAGGTCGACAGGAAGAGACCCAGTACTTC. Translated, it gives CAIKGRQEETQYF.

V gene TRBV7-3 combines with J gene TRBJ1-2; D perhaps matches TRBD1 (5 bases). The CDR3 is 15 amino acids. With 2 bases removed from V and 4 bases from J, the gap between germline ends came to 14 bases. The V gene's germline CDR1 is SGHTA and CDR2 FQGTGA. The CDR3 nucleotides read TGTGCCAGCAGCTTAGGAGGTGGGACCACCTATGGCTACACCTTC. Its protein is CASSLGGGTTYGYTF.

This clone has just one count. The same CDR3 arises from other DNA sequences in this sample as well. V gene TRBV18 combines with J gene TRBJ1-1; D gene ambiguous. CDR1 is KGHSH and CDR2 is LQKENI in the germline V gene. The CDR3 is made up of 13 amino acids. Trimming shortened V by 2 bases and J by 5 bases, and 9 bases separated the two germline ends. The chain's CDR3 is CASSPSEGTEAFF. CDR3 bases: TGTGCCAGCTCACCATCCGAGGGAACTGAAGCTTTCTTT.

J is TRBJ2-5 and V is TRBV7-9, with TRBD2 as a possible D gene (5 bases). Trimming stripped 5 bases from V and 7 bases from J, with 14 bases between. There are 13 residues in the CDR3. Per the germline V gene, CDR1 is SEHNR and CDR2 is FQNEAQ (reference sequence). The CDR3 sequence: CASSLDSPGTQYF. The CDR3 bases are TGTGCCAGCAGCCTGGACTCCCCGGGGACCCAGTACTTC.

This chain connects TRBV2 to TRBJ2-5; weak D call: TRBD2 (6 bases). V was cut by 4 bases and J by 1 base, with 13 bases left in between. CDR3 length: 15 amino acids. Germline CDR1 SNHLY, CDR2 FYNNEI. This chain's CDR3 is CASSGFLGGQETQYF. CDR3 nucleotide sequence: TGTGCCAGCAGTGGATTTTTGGGGGGCCAAGAGACCCAGTACTTC.

V and J are TRBV30 and TRBJ2-7; 7 nucleotides line up with TRBD2. The V and J ends lost 2 bases and 6 bases, in that order; junction bases with no gene match: 4. The CDR3 runs to 12 residues. The germline V gene has CDR1 GTSNPN and CDR2 SVGIG (reference sequence). CDR3 region: CAWSYGEGEQYF. DNA of the CDR3: TGTGCCTGGAGTTATGGGGAGGGCGAGCAGTACTTC.

The chain carries TRBV3-1 (or the pseudogene TRBV3-2) and TRBJ2-7; 7 bases align to TRBD2. Trimming removed 4 bases from V and 4 bases from J; junction bases left unmatched: 16. The CDR3 is made up of 17 amino acids. Germline values: CDR1 LGHDT, CDR2 YNNKEL (reference sequence). CDR3: CASSREVGGNPRYEQYF. The CDR3 DNA reads TGTGCCAGCAGCCGAGAGGTCGGGGGGAACCCGAGATACGAGCAGTACTTC.

V usage is TRBV5-1 and J usage is TRBJ2-2, with 12 nucleotides matching TRBD2. The germline CDR1 and CDR2 sequences are SGHRS and YFSETQ. V shed 3 bases, J shed 5 bases, and the junction held 5 bases outside the gene matches. This CDR3 comprises 16 residues. The chain's CDR3 is CASSSAGLAGTGELFF. The CDR3 region has the DNA TGCGCCAGCAGCTCCGCGGGACTAGCGGGTACCGGGGAGCTGTTTTTT.

The chain joins TRBV19 to TRBJ1-5; D unclear. The CDR3 loop spans 15 amino acids. Germline loops: CDR1 LNHDA, CDR2 SQIVND (reference sequence). V lost 2 bases and J 5 bases, leaving 13 bases between the germline ends. Here the CDR3 reads CASSILGEGYQPQHF. CDR3 in DNA: TGTGCCAGTAGTATACTAGGAGAAGGATATCAGCCCCAGCATTTT.

The genes are TRBV5-4 and TRBJ1-2; unclear D gene. From germline, CDR1 is SGHNT and CDR2 YYREEE (reference sequence). This CDR3 is 12 amino acids long. Trimming took off 2 bases at V and 4 bases at J, with 6 bases between the two ends. CDR3 sequence (DNA): TGTGCCAGCAGCTTCGGCAGCTATGGCTACACCTTC. Translation: CASSFGSYGYTF.

The rearrangement uses TRBV19 and TRBJ2-1; no firm D call. The germline CDR1 and CDR2 sequences are LNHDA and SQIVND (reference sequence). The CDR3 totals 15 residues. V was clipped by 0 bases and J by 0 bases, with 6 bases between them. CDR3 in DNA: TGTGCCAGTAGTATAGATACGGACTCCTACAATGAGCAGTTCTTC. Protein product: CASSIDTDSYNEQFF.